The 18 T cell receptor beta chains below come from one sample, sequenced in a study of blood T cell repertoires in COVID-19. Sequencing used immunoSEQ multiplex PCR; TCRdb keeps in-frame clones, though not all of them. The sample yields 50,000 to 55,000 clones, about 88% seen once. Sequencing input: peripheral blood. The receptors derive from a human donor with active COVID-19. The donor label of this sample is uncertain.

V usage is TRBV29-1 and J usage is TRBJ2-3; TRBD1 aligns across 10 bases. The germline V gene has CDR1 SQVTM and CDR2 ANQGSEA. The CDR3 has 11 residues. V lost 6 bases and J lost 7; bases outside the gene matches: 1. CDR3 loop: CSVDRGNTQYF. DNA of the CDR3: TGCAGCGTGGACAGGGGGAATACGCAGTATTTT.

J is TRBJ2-5 and V is TRBV5-6, with TRBD1 matching over 9 bases. The CDR3 totals 16 residues. Germline V gene lookup returns CDR1 SGHDT and CDR2 YYEEEE. V lost 4 bases, J lost 5 bases, and 12 bases stayed unmatched. The CDR3, as DNA: TGTGCCAGCAGCCGCCTCCGGGACAGGGTGTTTGAGACCCAGTACTTC. Translation: CASSRLRDRVFETQYF.

In its sample, this clone was seen once. The genes are TRBV4-1 and TRBJ2-2; 8 bases agree with TRBD1. The germline gives CDR1 MGHRA, CDR2 YSYEKL. The junction had 7 bases not matched to a gene; V was cut back by 1 base and J by 3 bases. This CDR3 has 17 amino acids. The CDR3 DNA follows: TGCGCCAGCAGCCAAGGGTTGACAGGGGCAGACACCGGGGAGCTGTTTTTT. It encodes CASSQGLTGADTGELFF.

This chain uses TRBV20-1 with TRBJ2-3, with a tentative D call TRBD2 (6 bases). The germline V gene has CDR1 DFQATT and CDR2 SNEGSKA (reference sequence). V lost 5 bases and J 5 bases, leaving 8 bases between the germline ends. This CDR3 region has 11 residues. The CDR3 DNA sequence: TGCAGTGCTCGACTAGTAGATACGCAGTATTTT. It yields the protein CSARLVDTQYF.

This chain connects TRBV29-1 to TRBJ1-3; D call uncertain. Trimming pared 5 bases from V and 8 bases from J, leaving 13 bases between. Germline CDR1 reads SQVTM; CDR2 reads ANQGSEA. The CDR3 extends over 12 amino acids. Here the CDR3 reads CSVRQTGDTIYF. The CDR3 DNA reads as TGCAGCGTTCGGCAGACCGGGGACACCATATATTTT.

This clone appeared a single time. The rearrangement joins TRBV18 to TRBJ2-2; possibly TRBD1 for D (5 bases). V lost 4 bases to trimming and J lost 4 bases, with 13 bases between them. CDR3 length: 15 residues. Germline-derived CDR1 and CDR2 are KGHSH and LQKENI. CDR3: CASSLTTVTTGELFF. CDR3 DNA: TGTGCCAGCTCACTAACGACAGTGACCACCGGGGAGCTGTTTTTT. The whole variable domain, filled in from reference TRBV18 and TRBJ2-2, reads NAGVMQNPRHLVRRRGQEARLRCSPMKGHSHVYWYRQLPEEGLKFMVYLQKENIIDESGMPKERFSAEFPKEGPSILRIQQVVRGDSAAYFCASSLTTVTTGELFFGEGSRLTVL.

This clone was seen just once. The rearrangement links TRBV3-1 (or the pseudogene TRBV3-2) to TRBJ1-1; the match to TRBD1 covers 7 bases. Trimming cost V 7 bases and J 0 bases; bases outside gene matches: 8. The germline V gene encodes CDR1 LGHDT and CDR2 YNNKEL (reference sequence). The CDR3 spans 15 residues. The CDR3 sequence: CASTRLQGLNTEAFF. CDR3 DNA: TGTGCCAGCACCCGTTTACAGGGGTTGAACACTGAAGCTTTCTTT.

In nucleotides, the CDR3 is TGTGCCAGCAGCGACCAGGACAGGGGTGCCTCTGGGGCCAACGTCCTGACTTTC. Protein sequence: CASSDQDRGASGANVLTF. This rearrangement joins TRBV9 to TRBJ2-6; 9 bases map to TRBD1. The V gene end was trimmed by 3 bases and the J gene end by 0 bases; junction bases not matched to a gene: 7. The CDR3 covers 18 residues. Germline assignment: CDR1 SGDLS and CDR2 YYNGEE.

The rearrangement joins TRBV2 to TRBJ2-2; 14 nucleotides line up with TRBD2. The germline V gene has CDR1 SNHLY and CDR2 FYNNEI. Trimming took 4 bases from V and 5 from J; bases not matched to a gene: 3. This CDR3 comprises 16 residues. The CDR3 DNA reads TGTGCCAGCAGTGGGACTAGCGGGGGGAGGACCGGGGAGCTGTTTTTT. Protein: CASSGTSGGRTGELFF.

J is TRBJ2-5 and V is TRBV21-1; the table's D call, TRBD1, was not checked against the DNA. TRBV21-1 is assigned pseudogene status. This CDR3 contains 20 residues. Here the CDR3 DNA reads TGTGCCAGCCGTCCGGGACAGGGGGATGTTGGGACCCTTAGAATGGAGACCCAGTACTTC. This encodes CASRPGQGDVGTLRMETQYF.

The rearrangement links TRBV6-6 to TRBJ2-2, with TRBD1 as a possible D gene (6 bases). CDR1 and CDR2 (germline): MNHNY, SVGAGI (reference sequence). This CDR3 is 14 amino acids long. The germline V and J ends were trimmed by 8 bases and 1 base, with 11 bases remaining between them. The CDR3 DNA follows: TGTGCCAGCCGTTGGACAGAGAACACCGGGGAGCTGTTTTTT. Encoded protein: CASRWTENTGELFF.

The table lists this clone with a few counts. The chain couples TRBV27 to TRBJ2-1; 9 bases align to TRBD1. Per germline, CDR1 MNHEY and CDR2 SMNVEV (reference sequence). Germline trimming cut 6 bases from V and 4 bases from J; bases unmatched to any gene: 10. The CDR3 extends over 16 amino acids. Here the CDR3 DNA reads TGTGCCAGCAGGCTAACCGGGACAGGGCCATACAATGAGCAGTTCTTC. Amino acid sequence: CASRLTGTGPYNEQFF.

The genes are TRBV9 and TRBJ2-3, with D possibly matching TRBD1 (5 bases). In germline, CDR1 is SGDLS, CDR2 YYNGEE. The CDR3 contains 16 residues. The V gene lost 0 bases and the J gene lost 2 bases, with 13 bases spanning the gap. The CDR3 DNA is TGTGCCAGCAGCGTAGCTGGGTTTGGGGCCACAGATACGCAGTATTTT. Encoded protein: CASSVAGFGATDTQYF.

The chain recombines TRBV15 with TRBJ2-3, with TRBD1 matching over 9 bases. J gave up 6 bases and V 0 bases, and 4 bases lay outside the gene matches. Germline loops: CDR1 LNHNV, CDR2 YYDKDF (reference sequence). This CDR3 comprises 15 residues. CDR3 loop: CATSRDGTGRDTQYF. CDR3 sequence (DNA): TGTGCCACCAGCAGAGACGGGACAGGGAGGGATACGCAGTATTTT.

The rearrangement uses TRBV6-2 or TRBV6-3 and TRBJ1-1; D might be TRBD1 (5 bases). This CDR3 comprises 15 residues. Germline CDR1 reads MNHEY; CDR2 reads SVGEGT. V shed 5 bases and J shed 8 bases, with 21 bases lying between them. CDR3 in DNA: TGTGCCAGCAGTAGTTGGGGGGGGAGAGAAAAGGAAGCTTTCTTT. It specifies CASSSWGGREKEAFF.

The J gene is TRBJ2-5, the V gene TRBV19; TRBD1 might be the D (5 bases). The CDR3 has 14 residues. The V gene's germline CDR1 is LNHDA and CDR2 SQIVND (reference sequence). V was cut by 7 bases and J by 1 base, with 13 bases left in between. CDR3 region: CASKKGPFQETQYF. The CDR3 nucleotides read TGTGCCAGTAAGAAGGGGCCCTTCCAAGAGACCCAGTACTTC. The full variable domain, its missing parts supplied by reference TRBV19 and TRBJ2-5, is DGGITQSPKYLFRKEGQNVTLSCEQNLNHDAMYWYRQDPGQGLRLIYYSQIVNDFQKGDIAEGYSVSREKKESFPLTVTSAQKNPTAFYLCASKKGPFQETQYFGPGTRLLVL.

The chain carries TRBV19 and TRBJ2-6; D ambiguous. From germline, CDR1 is LNHDA and CDR2 SQIVND (reference sequence). The ends were cut back, 7 bases at V and 4 bases at J, with 14 bases in the middle. This CDR3 contains 15 residues. CDR3 nucleotide sequence: TGTGCCAGTACCCTCCTACGCTCCGGGGCCAACGTCCTGACTTTC. This sequence encodes CASTLLRSGANVLTF. Variable domain in full (rest from reference TRBV19 and TRBJ2-6): DGGITQSPKYLFRKEGQNVTLSCEQNLNHDAMYWYRQDPGQGLRLIYYSQIVNDFQKGDIAEGYSVSREKKESFPLTVTSAQKNPTAFYLCASTLLRSGANVLTFGAGSRLTVL.

This CDR3 is CASSLTPRTGIDSNYGYTF. DNA of the CDR3: TGTGCCAGCAGCTTAACCCCAAGGACAGGGATAGACTCTAACTATGGCTACACCTTC. The chain combines TRBV7-2 with TRBJ1-2, with 8 bases fitting TRBD1. The CDR3 spans 19 residues. The ends lost 2 bases at V and 0 bases at J; junction bases unmatched: 14. CDR1 is SGHTA and CDR2 is FQGNSA in the germline V gene. Variable domain in full (rest from reference TRBV7-2 and TRBJ1-2): GAGVSQSPSNKVTEKGKDVELRCDPISGHTALYWYRQSLGQGLEFLIYFQGNSAPDKSGLPSDRFSAERTGGSVSTLTIQRTQQEDSAVYLCASSLTPRTGIDSNYGYTFGSGTRLTVV.